This entry lists 2 T cell receptor beta chains sequenced from one sample in a study of shared clonotypes between healthy human individuals (dated by TCRdb to the early 2020s). CD8 naive samples were obtained by positive selection for CCR7 among CD45RO-negative cells, yielding a CD45RA+CCR7+ population from which TemRA cells were excluded. Libraries were constructed by the immunoSEQ multiplex PCR assay. Held by TCRdb, this immuneACCESS table contains in-frame sequences only and omits some clones. Under half of the omission traces to an unresolved V gene where checked; the cause of the rest is unknown. The sample table holds over 750,000 clones, of which approximately 96% were seen once. The ten largest clones capture about 0.25% of the sample. The source material was naive CD8+ T cells sorted from blood. This sample's cell subset or site label indicates: CD45RA+CCR7+. These receptors originate from a man in his thirties or forties in good health.

The J gene is TRBJ2-1, the V gene TRBV6-6; possible D gene TRBD1, 6 bases. Germline CDR1 and CDR2: MNHNY and SVGAGI (reference sequence). Trimming took off 4 bases at V and 1 base at J, with 8 bases between the two ends. The CDR3 is 14 residues long. This CDR3 is CASSSDRSYNEQFF. For the CDR3, the DNA is TGTGCCAGCAGTTCAGACAGGTCCTACAATGAGCAGTTCTTC.

The rearrangement links TRBV19 to TRBJ2-5, with D unclear. CDR1 LNHDA and CDR2 SQIVND come from the germline V gene (reference sequence). Trimming took 3 bases from V and 4 from J, leaving 18 bases between them. This CDR3 comprises 16 residues. The CDR3 DNA is TGTGCCAGTAGTATGGTCTCGGAGAATGGCGGAGAGACCCAGTACTTC. Protein sequence: CASSMVSENGGETQYF.